The 6 T cell receptor beta chains below come from one sample, sequenced in a study of response to subunit inactivated influenza vaccine. TCRdb processed the RT-PCR reads anew with MiXCR; each CDR3 protein has one entry. This sample has hundreds of thousands of distinct CDR3 sequences; about 11% occur once, and the top ten carry 10%. The material sequenced was PBMCs from blood, taken on the day of vaccination. The receptors were gathered from a man aged 50-60 years who received an inactivated influenza vaccine.

The chain combines TRBV9 with TRBJ2-3, with TRBD2 identical over 11 bases. The J segment lost 3 bases and the V segment lost 0 bases, leaving 3 bases of the junction unmatched. Looked up from germline, CDR1 is SGDLS and CDR2 is YYNGEE. The CDR3 consists of 16 residues. The DNA of the CDR3 is TGTGCCAGCAGCGTAGTAGCTAGCGGGAGGACAGATACGCAGTATTTT. Protein product: CASSVVASGRTDTQYF. The whole variable domain, remainder taken from reference TRBV9 and TRBJ2-3, is DSGVTQTPKHLITATGQRVTLRCSPRSGDLSVYWYQQSLDQGLQFLIQYYNGEERAKGNILERFSAQQFPDLHSELNLSSLELGDSALYFCASSVVASGRTDTQYFGPGTRLTVL.

There are many counts of this clonotype. The V call is TRBV7-9, the J call TRBJ1-4, with D unresolved. The CDR3 sequence is 12 residues long. V was trimmed by 3 bases and J by 8 bases, leaving 7 bases between them. Per the germline V gene, CDR1 is SEHNR and CDR2 is FQNEAQ (reference sequence). The chain's CDR3 is CASSFIVEKLFF. In DNA form, the CDR3 reads TGTGCCAGCAGCTTTATTGTAGAAAAACTGTTTTTT.

The table lists this clonotype with a few counts. The V gene is TRBV14, the J gene TRBJ2-3; the D gene is possibly TRBD2 (7 bases). The CDR3 loop spans 15 amino acids. Per the germline V gene, CDR1 is SGHDN and CDR2 is FVKESK. Trimming left V 2 bases short and J 7 bases short, with 16 bases between. The CDR3 is CASSQIWGGRNTQYF. In DNA form, the CDR3 reads TGTGCCAGCAGCCAAATTTGGGGGGGCCGGAATACGCAGTATTTT.

The table lists this clonotype with a few counts. The V and J genes are TRBV29-1 and TRBJ1-2; D is undetermined. The CDR3 has 13 amino acids. Germline V gene sequence: CDR1 SQVTM, CDR2 ANQGSEA. V shed 3 bases and J shed 2 bases, with 10 bases lying between them. Written as DNA, the CDR3 is TGCAGCGTTGAGGACGACGGGAACTATGGCTACACCTTC. It yields the protein CSVEDDGNYGYTF.

V gene TRBV3-1 combines with J gene TRBJ1-1, with 8 bases aligning to TRBD1. Losses at the gene ends were 4 bases for V and 8 bases for J; bases not matched to a gene: 3. The V gene's germline CDR1 is LGHDT and CDR2 YNNKEL (reference sequence). CDR3 size: 12 residues. The CDR3 region has the DNA TGTGCCAGCAGCCGGACAGGGTTAGAAGCTTTCTTT. It translates to CASSRTGLEAFF.

The chain joins TRBV7-8 to TRBJ1-2; a weak D match, TRBD1 (5 bases). The CDR3 has 18 amino acids. V shed 4 bases and J shed 4 bases, with 25 bases lying between them. Germline CDR1 and CDR2: SGHVS and FQNEAQ. CDR3 DNA sequence: TGTGCCAGCAGCTCTCTCACCGGGACTGCTGCAATATTCTATGGCTACACCTTC. It codes for CASSSLTGTAAIFYGYTF.